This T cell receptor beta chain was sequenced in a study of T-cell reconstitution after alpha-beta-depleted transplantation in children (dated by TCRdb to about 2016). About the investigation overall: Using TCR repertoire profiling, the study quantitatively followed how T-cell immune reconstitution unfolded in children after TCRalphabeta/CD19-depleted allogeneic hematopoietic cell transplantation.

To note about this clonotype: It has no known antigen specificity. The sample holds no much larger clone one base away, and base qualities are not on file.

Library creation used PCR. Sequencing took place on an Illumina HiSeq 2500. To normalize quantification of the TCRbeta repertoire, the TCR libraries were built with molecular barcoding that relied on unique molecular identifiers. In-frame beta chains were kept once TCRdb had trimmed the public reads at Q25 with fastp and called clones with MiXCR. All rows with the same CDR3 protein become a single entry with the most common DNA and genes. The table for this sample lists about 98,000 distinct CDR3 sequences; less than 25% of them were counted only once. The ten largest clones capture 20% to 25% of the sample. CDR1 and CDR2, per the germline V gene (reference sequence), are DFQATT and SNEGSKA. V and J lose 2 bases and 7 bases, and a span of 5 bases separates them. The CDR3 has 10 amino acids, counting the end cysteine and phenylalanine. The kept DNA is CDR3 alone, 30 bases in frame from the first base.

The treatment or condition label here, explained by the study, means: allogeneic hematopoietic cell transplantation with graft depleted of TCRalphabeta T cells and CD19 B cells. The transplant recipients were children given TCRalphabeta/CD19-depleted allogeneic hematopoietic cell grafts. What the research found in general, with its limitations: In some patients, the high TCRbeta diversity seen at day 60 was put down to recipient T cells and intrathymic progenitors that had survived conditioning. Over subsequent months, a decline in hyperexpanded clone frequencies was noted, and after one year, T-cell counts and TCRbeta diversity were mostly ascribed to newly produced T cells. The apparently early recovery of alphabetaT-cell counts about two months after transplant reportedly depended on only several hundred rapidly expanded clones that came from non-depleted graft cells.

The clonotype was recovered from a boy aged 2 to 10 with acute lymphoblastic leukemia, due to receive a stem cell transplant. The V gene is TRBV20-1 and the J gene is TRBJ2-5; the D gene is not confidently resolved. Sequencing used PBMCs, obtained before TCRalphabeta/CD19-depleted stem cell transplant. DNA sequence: TGCAGTGCTAGAAACGGGACCCAGTACTTC. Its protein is CSARNGTQYF.